The 16 T cell receptor beta chains reported below all come from one sample, sequenced in a study of STAT3 mutations in large granular lymphocyte leukemia. Whole-study results and caveats: Every T-LGLL patient had at least one immunodominant TCRbeta clonotype.

These TCRs' antigens remain unknown. Measured with immunoSEQ multiplex PCR; TCRdb has only the in-frame clones, and not every one. The table lists tens of thousands of clones, roughly 81% of them singletons. Sequenced: PBMCs. The source is a human donor with T large granular lymphocyte leukemia. Some clones in this sample may be carry-over from other donors' samples.

This rearrangement joins TRBV12-5 to TRBJ2-5, with 9 bases aligning to TRBD1. V gave up 2 bases and J gave up 4 bases; unmatched junction bases: 11. The CDR3 length is 17 residues. In germline, CDR1 is LGHNT, CDR2 FRNRAP. As DNA, the CDR3 is TGTGCTAGTGGTTTGATCCGGGACAGGGTCCCTGCAGAGACCCAGTACTTC. Protein product: CASGLIRDRVPAETQYF. The whole variable domain, filled in from reference TRBV12-5 and TRBJ2-5, reads DARVTQTPRHKVTEMGQEVTMRCQPILGHNTVFWYRQTMMQGLELLAYFRNRAPLDDSGMPKDRFSAEMPDATLATLKIQPSEPRDSAVYFCASGLIRDRVPAETQYFGPGTRLLVL.

This chain joins TRBV28 and TRBJ2-1, with TRBD2 matching over 12 bases. CDR1 is MDHEN and CDR2 is SYDVKM in the germline V gene. J gave up 5 bases and V 5 bases, and 4 bases lay outside the gene matches. This CDR3 contains 15 residues. The CDR3 spells CASSPSGGVNNEQFF. CDR3 bases: TGTGCCAGCAGTCCTAGCGGGGGGGTAAACAATGAGCAGTTCTTC.

A few counts support this clone. This chain links TRBV6-5 with TRBJ2-5; D is ambiguous. Germline V gene data show CDR1 as MNHEY and CDR2 as SVGAGI. V was cut by 3 bases and J by 2 bases, with 7 bases left in between. The CDR3 spans 13 residues. CDR3 sequence reads: CASSYTLQETQYF. The CDR3 DNA sequence: TGTGCCAGCAGTTATACTCTACAAGAGACCCAGTACTTC.

The V call is TRBV6-5, the J call TRBJ1-5; D not resolved. CDR1 and CDR2 (germline): MNHEY, SVGAGI. V lost 10 bases, J lost 1 base, and 14 bases lay in between. The CDR3 length is 14 residues. The CDR3 here is CATSPGGSNQPQHF. CDR3 DNA sequence: TGTGCCACTTCACCCGGAGGAAGCAATCAGCCCCAGCATTTT.

The V gene is TRBV5-8, the J gene TRBJ2-4; D may be TRBD1 (6 bases). Germline values: CDR1 SGHTS, CDR2 YDEGEE. This CDR3 contains 16 residues. With 0 bases removed from V and 1 base from J, the gap between germline ends came to 11 bases. Written as DNA, the CDR3 is TGTGCCAGCAGCTTGGCCACAGGGTGGGCCAAAAACATTCAGTACTTC. Encoded protein: CASSLATGWAKNIQYF.

The chain is built from TRBV5-1 and TRBJ2-3, with 13 bases aligning to TRBD2. The CDR3 is 17 amino acids. Looked up from germline, CDR1 is SGHRS and CDR2 is YFSETQ. Losses at the gene ends were 4 bases for V and 0 bases for J; bases not matched to a gene: 5. The CDR3 region has the DNA TGCGCCAGCAGCCTCCCGACTAGCGGGGGGAGCACAGATACGCAGTATTTT. Amino acid sequence: CASSLPTSGGSTDTQYF. The full variable domain, rest sourced from reference TRBV5-1 and TRBJ2-3, is KAGVTQTPRYLIKTRGQQVTLSCSPISGHRSVSWYQQTPGQGLQFLFEYFSETQRNKGNFPGRFSGRQFSNSRSEMNVSTLELGDSALYLCASSLPTSGGSTDTQYFGPGTRLTVL.

The chain recombines TRBV27 with TRBJ1-6; D gene uncertain. CDR3 size: 14 residues. Trimming took 0 bases from V and 7 from J, leaving 7 bases between them. From germline, CDR1 is MNHEY and CDR2 SMNVEV (reference sequence). The CDR3 sequence: CASSLSGFNSPLHF. Here the CDR3 DNA reads TGTGCCAGCAGTTTATCCGGGTTCAATTCACCCCTCCACTTT.

This clone was counted a few times. V gene TRBV13 combines with J gene TRBJ1-5, with a possible D match to TRBD1 (6 bases). The CDR3 is 16 residues long. The germline CDR1 and CDR2 sequences are PRHDT and FYEKMQ (reference sequence). Deletions cut 3 bases from V and 9 bases from J, with 21 bases between. CDR3 region: CASSFGAQGRGMPQHF. The CDR3 DNA is TGTGCCAGCAGCTTTGGGGCGCAGGGAAGGGGGATGCCCCAGCATTTT.

The rearrangement links TRBV27 to TRBJ2-7; 12 bases align to TRBD2. Germline loops: CDR1 MNHEY, CDR2 SMNVEV (reference sequence). The V gene end was trimmed by 4 bases and the J gene end by 3 bases; junction bases not matched to a gene: 4. The CDR3 sequence is 15 residues long. The CDR3 coding sequence is TGTGCCAGCAGTTATGCACTAGCGGGGGGCTACGAGCAGTACTTC. It encodes CASSYALAGGYEQYF.

The chain couples TRBV28 to TRBJ1-6; D is unclear. The V gene's germline CDR1 is MDHEN and CDR2 SYDVKM. This CDR3 is built from 13 residues. V was trimmed by 3 bases and J by 7 bases, leaving 7 bases between them. CDR3 coding DNA: TGTGCCAGCAGTTTCCGCCCGAATTCACCCCTCCACTTT. This gives the protein CASSFRPNSPLHF. The variable domain in full, with the rest retrieved from reference TRBV28 and TRBJ1-6, is DVKVTQSSRYLVKRTGEKVFLECVQDMDHENMFWYRQDPGLGLRLIYFSYDVKMKEKGDIPEGYSVSREKKERFSLILESASTNQTSMYLCASSFRPNSPLHFGNGTRLTVT.

The rearrangement uses TRBV25-1 and TRBJ1-1; 7 nucleotides align to TRBD1. V trimming: 5 bases; J trimming: 4 bases; junction bases outside the gene matches: 7. Germline CDR1 is MGHDK and CDR2 is SYGVNS. This CDR3 has 14 amino acids. The CDR3 reads CASSNDRVSTEAFF. The DNA of the CDR3 is TGTGCCAGCAGTAACGACAGGGTAAGCACTGAAGCTTTCTTT. Variable domain in full (rest from reference TRBV25-1 and TRBJ1-1): EADIYQTPRYLVIGTGKKITLECSQTMGHDKMYWYQQDPGMELHLIHYSYGVNSTEKGDLSSESTVSRIRTEHFPLTLESARPSHTSQYLCASSNDRVSTEAFFGQGTRLTVV.

The chain couples TRBV15 to TRBJ2-1; 10 bases are a match to TRBD2. CDR3 size: 15 residues. Germline V gene lookup returns CDR1 LNHNV and CDR2 YYDKDF (reference sequence). Germline trimming cut 8 bases from V and 0 bases from J; bases unmatched to any gene: 4. CDR3 coding DNA: TGTGCCACCGCACTAGCGGGGAGCTCCTACAATGAGCAGTTCTTC. This encodes CATALAGSSYNEQFF.

In this sample, this clone turned up a few times. This chain joins TRBV5-4 and TRBJ2-7; D not resolved. The CDR3 runs to 14 residues. The germline gives CDR1 SGHNT, CDR2 YYREEE (reference sequence). Deletions cut 0 bases from V and 2 bases from J, with 9 bases between. In DNA form, the CDR3 reads TGTGCCAGCAGCTTGGAGATGCCAGCCTACGAGCAGTACTTC. This encodes CASSLEMPAYEQYF.

This clone was observed a handful of times. The V gene is TRBV5-4, the J gene TRBJ2-1; D gene uncertain. Trimming pared 3 bases from V and 0 bases from J, leaving 10 bases between. From germline, CDR1 is SGHNT and CDR2 YYREEE (reference sequence). The CDR3 extends over 15 amino acids. The CDR3 spells CASSSDPSSYNEQFF. The CDR3 coding sequence is TGTGCCAGCAGCTCCGACCCGAGCTCCTACAATGAGCAGTTCTTC.

V is TRBV7-1 and J is TRBJ2-7, with a tentative D call TRBD1 (6 bases). TRBV7-1 is known as an ORF, though its function is uncertain. This CDR3 has 16 residues. Trimming shortened V by 6 bases and J by 2 bases, and 20 bases separated the two germline ends. The CDR3 DNA is TGTGCCAGCAGTTCCCTGACAGGCTTACCCCCCTACGAGCAGTACTTC. It codes for CASSSLTGLPPYEQYF.

V and J are TRBV5-1 and TRBJ2-6; D gene ambiguous. V gave up 3 bases and J gave up 0 bases, with 4 bases separating them. Germline CDR1 and CDR2: SGHRS and YFSETQ. The CDR3 consists of 14 residues. The CDR3 DNA reads as TGCGCCAGCAGCTACAGCTCTGGGGCCAACGTCCTGACTTTC. As protein: CASSYSSGANVLTF.